This T cell receptor beta chain was sequenced in a study of shared clonotypes between healthy human individuals. The CDR3 totals 14 residues. The ends lost 5 bases at V and 9 bases at J; junction bases unmatched: 8. Germline CDR1 reads SGHDT; CDR2 reads YYEEEE. Study-wide findings and caveats: Researchers sampled blood only, noting tissue repertoires likely differ.

At the deep level, the assay was run. Source study methods: ImmunoSEQ output held junction-only sequences without quality scores, so filtering differed. The data were produced by immunoSEQ multiplex PCR, yet TCRdb's version contains in-frame clones alone and is incomplete. The V and J calls and clone size were taken over from that table, and D and trimming were inferred from the DNA. The sample lists some 2 million clones; 95% were seen once. All donors were healthy HIV-negative adults lacking recent acute infections or vaccinations. Remarks on this clone: Its target is unknown.

Sequencing used naive CD4+ T cells sorted from blood. Subset meaning: CD45RA+ positively selected. This sequence was found in a man between 18 and 35 years old in good health. The rearrangement links TRBV5-6 to TRBJ1-6; 7 bases match TRBD1. The CDR3 DNA is TGTGCCAGCAGACTGACAGGGAAAAGTTCACCCCTCCACTTT. Its protein is CASRLTGKSSPLHF. Full variable domain (missing parts from reference TRBV5-6 and TRBJ1-6): DAGVTQSPTHLIKTRGQQVTLRCSPKSGHDTVSWYQQALGQGPQFIFQYYEEEERQRGNFPDRFSGHQFPNYSSELNVNALLLGDSALYLCASRLTGKSSPLHFGNGTRLTVT.